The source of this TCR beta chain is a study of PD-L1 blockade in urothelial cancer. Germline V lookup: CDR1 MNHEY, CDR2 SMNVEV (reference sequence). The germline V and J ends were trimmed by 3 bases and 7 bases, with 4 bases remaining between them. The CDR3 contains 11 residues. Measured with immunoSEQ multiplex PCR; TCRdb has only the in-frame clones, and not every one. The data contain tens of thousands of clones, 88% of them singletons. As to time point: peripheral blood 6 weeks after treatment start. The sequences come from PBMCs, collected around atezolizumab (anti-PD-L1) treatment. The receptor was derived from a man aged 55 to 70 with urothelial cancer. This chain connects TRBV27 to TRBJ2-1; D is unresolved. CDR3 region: CASSFLNEQFF. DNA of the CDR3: TGTGCCAGCAGTTTTCTGAATGAGCAGTTCTTC.